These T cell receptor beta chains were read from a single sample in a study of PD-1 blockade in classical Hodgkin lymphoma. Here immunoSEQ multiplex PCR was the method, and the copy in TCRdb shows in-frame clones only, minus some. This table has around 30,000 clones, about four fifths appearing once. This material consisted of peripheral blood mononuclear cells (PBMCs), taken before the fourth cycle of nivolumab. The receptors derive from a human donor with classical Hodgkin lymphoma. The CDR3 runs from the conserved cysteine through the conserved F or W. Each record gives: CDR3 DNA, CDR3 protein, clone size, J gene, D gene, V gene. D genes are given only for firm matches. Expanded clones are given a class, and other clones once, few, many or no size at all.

DNA: TGCGCCAGCAATTTGAGGGCCGGGGCCAACGTCCTGACTTTC
CDR3: CASNLRAGANVLTF
size: .
J: TRBJ2-6
D: .
V: TRBV5-1

DNA: TGCGCCAGCAGCTTACAGGGGAGCGGCACAGATACGCAGTATTTT
CDR3: CASSLQGSGTDTQYF
size: .
J: TRBJ2-3
D: TRBD1
V: TRBV5-1

DNA: TGCGCCAGCAGCTTAGGGACCTCCTATAATTCACCCCTCCACTTT
CDR3: CASSLGTSYNSPLHF
size: few
J: TRBJ1-6
D: .
V: TRBV5-1

DNA: TGTGCCAGTAGTATTTCCCCGGGAGAGGTCTATGAGCAGTTCTTC
CDR3: CASSISPGEVYEQFF
size: medium-sized
J: TRBJ2-1
D: .
V: TRBV19

DNA: TGTGCCTGGAGTTTAGGGGGAGTTTCGGCCAAAAACATTCAGTACTTC
CDR3: CAWSLGGVSAKNIQYF
size: .
J: TRBJ2-4
D: .
V: TRBV30

DNA: TGTGCCAGCTCACCTACACAGGGGAGCTCCTACGAGCAGTACTTC
CDR3: CASSPTQGSSYEQYF
size: .
J: TRBJ2-7
D: TRBD1
V: TRBV18

DNA: TGCGCCAGCAGCCAAGATCAAGGTCCGGTCACCATATATTTT
CDR3: CASSQDQGPVTIYF
size: .
J: TRBJ1-3
D: .
V: TRBV4-1

DNA: TGTGCCAGCAGCGAAGGACAGAACTATGGCTACACCTTC
CDR3: CASSEGQNYGYTF
size: .
J: TRBJ1-2
D: .
V: TRBV28

DNA: TGTGCTAGCAGCTTAGGGACAAGCACAGATACGCAGTATTTT
CDR3: CASSLGTSTDTQYF
size: .
J: TRBJ2-3
D: .
V: TRBV7-7

DNA: TGTGCCAGCATCGCCCCCGGGACAGGGTACGAGACCCAGTACTTC
CDR3: CASIAPGTGYETQYF
size: .
J: TRBJ2-5
D: TRBD1
V: TRBV28

DNA: TGTGCCAGCAATCATGGCGGGGAGCTGTTTTTT
CDR3: CASNHGGELFF
size: .
J: TRBJ2-2
D: .
V: TRBV6-6

DNA: TGTGCCAGCAGCAATGGACAGGGCATCTCTGGGGCCAACGTCCTGACTTTC
CDR3: CASSNGQGISGANVLTF
size: .
J: TRBJ2-6
D: .
V: TRBV21-1

DNA: TGTGCCATCAGGTCGGGTGGGGGCAGAGATACGCAGTATTTT
CDR3: CAIRSGGGRDTQYF
size: .
J: TRBJ2-3
D: .
V: TRBV10-3

DNA: TGTGCCAGTAGTACAGGGGACGGGGGTGAGCAGTTCTTC
CDR3: CASSTGDGGEQFF
size: .
J: TRBJ2-1
D: .
V: TRBV19

DNA: TGTGCCAGCTCACGGACAGGGGTCATCGACACTGAAGCTTTCTTT
CDR3: CASSRTGVIDTEAFF
size: .
J: TRBJ1-1
D: TRBD1
V: TRBV18

DNA: TGTGCCAGCAGACACACAGGTAGCAATCAGCCCCAGCATTTT
CDR3: CASRHTGSNQPQHF
size: .
J: TRBJ1-5
D: .
V: TRBV6-1

DNA: TGCGCCAGCAGCGAGACAGGGGGCCCCTACAATGAGCAGTTCTTC
CDR3: CASSETGGPYNEQFF
size: .
J: TRBJ2-1
D: TRBD1
V: TRBV5-1

DNA: TGCAGCGTTAGGGCGGGAGAGGGCGAGCAGTACTTC
CDR3: CSVRAGEGEQYF
size: large
J: TRBJ2-7
D: TRBD2
V: TRBV29-1

DNA: TGTGCCAGCAGCCGCTGGAACTATGGCTACACCTTC
CDR3: CASSRWNYGYTF
size: .
J: TRBJ1-2
D: .
V: TRBV6-1

DNA: TGTGCCAGCACCGGAAAATTCGGGGCAGGGACTCGAAATGAAAAACTGTTTTTT
CDR3: CASTGKFGAGTRNEKLFF
size: .
J: TRBJ1-4
D: .
V: TRBV28

DNA: TGTGCCAGCAGGTTGAACACTGAAGCTTTCTTT
CDR3: CASRLNTEAFF
size: .
J: TRBJ1-1
D: .
V: TRBV28

DNA: TGTGCCAGTAGTATCTACTCCGGACACCTGAACACCGGGGAGCTGTTTTTT
CDR3: CASSIYSGHLNTGELFF
size: .
J: TRBJ2-2
D: .
V: TRBV19

DNA: TGTGCCAGTAGTATTGTAGTGGGCTCCTACAATGAGCAGTTCTTC
CDR3: CASSIVVGSYNEQFF
size: .
J: TRBJ2-1
D: .
V: TRBV19

DNA: TGTGCCAGCACCCTCAGGGGATACAGGAGTGACACTGAAGCTTTCTTT
CDR3: CASTLRGYRSDTEAFF
size: .
J: TRBJ1-1
D: .
V: TRBV2

DNA: TGTGCCAGCAGCTACCCGACAGGGGGCAATCAGCCCCAGCATTTT
CDR3: CASSYPTGGNQPQHF
size: .
J: TRBJ1-5
D: TRBD1
V: TRBV28

DNA: TGTGCCAGCAGCCAAGACCCGGGACAGGGGACCGGAAACACCATATATTTT
CDR3: CASSQDPGQGTGNTIYF
size: .
J: TRBJ1-3
D: TRBD1
V: TRBV14

DNA: TGTGCCAGCAGCGTAGATTTCAGGGCTAGCGGAGACAATGAGCAGTTCTTC
CDR3: CASSVDFRASGDNEQFF
size: .
J: TRBJ2-1
D: TRBD2
V: TRBV9

DNA: TGTGCCAGCAGTTTGATTAAACTAGCGGGAGGCGAGCAGTTCTTC
CDR3: CASSLIKLAGGEQFF
size: .
J: TRBJ2-1
D: TRBD2
V: TRBV28

DNA: TGTGCCAGCAGTCAGTTATTGGGAGAAGAGACCCAGTACTTC
CDR3: CASSQLLGEETQYF
size: .
J: TRBJ2-5
D: .
V: TRBV7-7

DNA: TGTGCCAGCAGCTCCCCCCAGGGAAACACCATATATTTT
CDR3: CASSSPQGNTIYF
size: once
J: TRBJ1-3
D: .
V: TRBV28

DNA: TGTGCCACCAGCCCCCGCGCTTGGCGGGAGGGCCTATTCCGTGCCTACAATGAGCAGTTCTTC
CDR3: CATSPRAWREGLFRAYNEQFF
size: .
J: TRBJ2-1
D: TRBD2
V: TRBV15

DNA: TGTGCCAGCAGTTTTCCCGAAGGCACTGCCGGTTCACCCCTCCACTTT
CDR3: CASSFPEGTAGSPLHF
size: .
J: TRBJ1-6
D: .
V: TRBV28

DNA: TGTGCCAGCAGCCAAACGGGGTCCTACGAGCAGTACTTC
CDR3: CASSQTGSYEQYF
size: .
J: TRBJ2-7
D: .
V: TRBV7-2

DNA: TGCAGCGTGGCTCAGGGGGGGCTCTACGAGCAGTACTTC
CDR3: CSVAQGGLYEQYF
size: .
J: TRBJ2-7
D: .
V: TRBV29-1

DNA: TGCGCCAGCAGCTTGGACGTTATTAGCACTGAAGCTTTCTTT
CDR3: CASSLDVISTEAFF
size: few
J: TRBJ1-1
D: .
V: TRBV5-1

DNA: TGTGCCAGTAGTTCCCCGACAAATGCCTATGGCTACACCTTC
CDR3: CASSSPTNAYGYTF
size: .
J: TRBJ1-2
D: .
V: TRBV19

DNA: TGTGCCAGCTCACCGCGGGACCGATACACAGATACGCAGTATTTT
CDR3: CASSPRDRYTDTQYF
size: .
J: TRBJ2-3
D: .
V: TRBV18

DNA: TGTGCCAGCAGTGTCACAGATACGCAGTATTTT
CDR3: CASSVTDTQYF
size: few
J: TRBJ2-3
D: .
V: TRBV2

DNA: TGTGCCAGCAGCCCCGGCGGACTTTATGGCTACACCTTC
CDR3: CASSPGGLYGYTF
size: .
J: TRBJ1-2
D: .
V: TRBV7-9

DNA: TGCGCCAGCAGCCGGGACAGCAAAGCGGATACGCAGTATTTT
CDR3: CASSRDSKADTQYF
size: .
J: TRBJ2-3
D: TRBD1
V: TRBV5-1

DNA: TGTGCCAGCAGCTCCACAGGGTTACTGGATCAGCCCCAGCATTTT
CDR3: CASSSTGLLDQPQHF
size: .
J: TRBJ1-5
D: .
V: TRBV28

DNA: TGTGCCAGCAGAGGGACTGCCTACGAGCAGTACTTC
CDR3: CASRGTAYEQYF
size: few
J: TRBJ2-7
D: .
V: TRBV2

DNA: TGTGCCAGCAATCACCCTAGCGGGAGCACAGATACGCAGTATTTT
CDR3: CASNHPSGSTDTQYF
size: .
J: TRBJ2-3
D: TRBD2
V: TRBV6-6

DNA: TGCGCCAGCAGTCGGTCGGGAGGGCCATCCTACGAGCAGTACTTC
CDR3: CASSRSGGPSYEQYF
size: .
J: TRBJ2-7
D: TRBD2
V: TRBV10-2

DNA: TGTGCCAGCAGCGATCTAGTACTAAAAAACAATGAGCAGTTCTTC
CDR3: CASSDLVLKNNEQFF
size: once
J: TRBJ2-1
D: .
V: TRBV9

DNA: TGTGCCACCAGCAGGGACAGGGGAGTTAATGAAAAACTGTTTTTT
CDR3: CATSRDRGVNEKLFF
size: few
J: TRBJ1-4
D: TRBD1
V: TRBV15

DNA: TGTGCCAGCAGCCGGGGACTAGCGGGAGGGGTAGCCTACAATGAGCAGTTCTTC
CDR3: CASSRGLAGGVAYNEQFF
size: few
J: TRBJ2-1
D: TRBD2
V: TRBV7-6

DNA: TGCGCCAGCAGTGTAGGACAGGTCTACGAGCAGTACTTC
CDR3: CASSVGQVYEQYF
size: .
J: TRBJ2-7
D: TRBD1
V: TRBV10-2

DNA: TGTGCCAGCAGGACAACTAGTTGGGGAGGCACCGGGGAGCTGTTTTTT
CDR3: CASRTTSWGGTGELFF
size: .
J: TRBJ2-2
D: .
V: TRBV27

DNA: TGTGCCAGTAGTGCCGGACAGGCCAACAATCAGCCCCAGCATTTT
CDR3: CASSAGQANNQPQHF
size: few
J: TRBJ1-5
D: TRBD1
V: TRBV19

DNA: TGTGCCAGCAGTCTACGACAGGGGTTCGGGGAGACCCAGTACTTC
CDR3: CASSLRQGFGETQYF
size: .
J: TRBJ2-5
D: TRBD1
V: TRBV6-1

DNA: TGTGCCAGCAGTTTAATTGGTGGGACCTCTTACGAGCAGTACTTC
CDR3: CASSLIGGTSYEQYF
size: .
J: TRBJ2-7
D: .
V: TRBV28

DNA: TGTGCCATCAACCGGGACAGGGGGTATGGCTACACCTTC
CDR3: CAINRDRGYGYTF
size: .
J: TRBJ1-2
D: TRBD1
V: TRBV10-3

DNA: TGTGCCGCACAGGGGTCTGGTTACCAAGAGACCCAGTACTTC
CDR3: CAAQGSGYQETQYF
size: .
J: TRBJ2-5
D: TRBD1
V: TRBV28

DNA: TGTGCCAGCAGTTTTTCCATCGGGACAGGGGACAATCAGCCCCAGCATTTT
CDR3: CASSFSIGTGDNQPQHF
size: few
J: TRBJ1-5
D: TRBD1
V: TRBV28

DNA: TGTGCCAGCAGCTTGGGACACCTCCGACTAGCGGGAGTAGGTGAGCAGTTCTTC
CDR3: CASSLGHLRLAGVGEQFF
size: .
J: TRBJ2-1
D: TRBD2
V: TRBV5-6

DNA: TGTGCCAGCAGCTTGCGGGAGCAGCAGTTCTTC
CDR3: CASSLREQQFF
size: .
J: TRBJ2-1
D: .
V: TRBV5-6